This TCR beta chain came from a study of T cells expressing NK-cell markers. For the study at large: The eight sequenced donors comprised seven who were HCMV-seropositive and one who was seronegative.

TCRdb re-called the 5' RACE reads and shows each CDR3 protein once, DNA omitted. The sample shows a few hundred thousand distinct CDR3 sequences, and 4% to 6.5% sits with its ten largest clones. The CDR3 is made up of 13 amino acids. Germline CDR1 MNHNS, CDR2 SASEGT. General study points: Where a handful of donors were concerned, these clonotypes also led the CD3+CD56-NKG2C+ fraction. Of the CD8+ T cells in roughly 6 donors, about 1.0-8% belonged to dominant NKG2C+ clonotypes. HCMV specificity of the expanded NKG2C+ T cell clones stayed unclear.

As to this clonotype: Its antigen is undetermined.

The receptor was isolated from a man aged 18-69 years in good health. J is TRBJ2-7 and V is TRBV6-1; TCRdb names TRBD1, which stays unverified in the absence of DNA. The sequenced sample consisted of blood T cells: a sorted CD56 or NKG2C T cell subset, CD4+ or CD8+ T cells, or bulk PBMC T cells (not recorded which). CDR3 protein: CASRGQGTYEQYF.